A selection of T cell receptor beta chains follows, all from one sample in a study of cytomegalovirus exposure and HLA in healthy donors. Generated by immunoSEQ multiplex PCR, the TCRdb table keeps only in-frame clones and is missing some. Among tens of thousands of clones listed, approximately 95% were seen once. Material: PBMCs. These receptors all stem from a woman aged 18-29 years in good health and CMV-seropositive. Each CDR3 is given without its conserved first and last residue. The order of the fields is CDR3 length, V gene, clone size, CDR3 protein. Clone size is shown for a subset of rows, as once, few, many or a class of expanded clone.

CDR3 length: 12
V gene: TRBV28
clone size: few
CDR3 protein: ASSTDTPKGGYT

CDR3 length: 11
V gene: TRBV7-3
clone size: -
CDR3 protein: ASRPSGTDTQY

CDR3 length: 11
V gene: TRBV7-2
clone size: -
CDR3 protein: ASSLAQGDTQY

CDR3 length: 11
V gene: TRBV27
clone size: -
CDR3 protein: ASSLLGLGEQY

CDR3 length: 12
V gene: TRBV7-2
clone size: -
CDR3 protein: ASSTRQGFGEQY

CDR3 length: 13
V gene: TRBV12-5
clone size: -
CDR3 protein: ASAQTGGTTDTQY

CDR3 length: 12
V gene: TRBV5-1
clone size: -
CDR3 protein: ASSLQAGYTEAF

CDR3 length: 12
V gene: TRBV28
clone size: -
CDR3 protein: ASSSRRGDEKLF

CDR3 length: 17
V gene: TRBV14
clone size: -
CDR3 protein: ASSQDFGATGGSYNEQF

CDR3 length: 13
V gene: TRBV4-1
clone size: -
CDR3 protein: ASSQGGTTNYGYT

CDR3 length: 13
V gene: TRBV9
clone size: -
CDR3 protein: ASSVNSGVRYGYT

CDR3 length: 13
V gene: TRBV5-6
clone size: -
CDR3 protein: ASSSQGAWSEKLF

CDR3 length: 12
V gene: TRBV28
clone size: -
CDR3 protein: ASRQTGDGEKLF

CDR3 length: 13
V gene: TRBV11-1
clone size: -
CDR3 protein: ASTQEAGSYNEQF